The entry below gives a single TCR beta chain sequence along with its context. Antigen specificity is unknown. The data were obtained in a study of EBV T-cell therapy then PD-1 blockade in nasopharyngeal carcinoma. The treatment is: AdE1-LMPpoly-expanded autologous EBV-specific T-cell therapy followed by anti-PD-1 nivolumab. CDR1 SEHNR and CDR2 FQNEAQ come from the germline V gene (reference sequence). With 1 base removed from V and 4 bases from J, the gap between germline ends came to 11 bases. This CDR3 spans 16 amino acids. Generated by immunoSEQ multiplex PCR, the TCRdb table keeps only in-frame clones and is missing some. The table includes some 19,000 clones, almost 85% detected once.

The source is a man aged 40-49 years with nasopharyngeal carcinoma. Sequences were derived from CD8+ T cells from blood, sampled at roughly day 35 from a patient whose treatment included autologous EBV-specific T cells and nivolumab. This sequence joins TRBV7-9 and TRBJ1-6; no firm D call. CDR3 DNA: TGTGCCAGCAGCTTAGACCCTGGACGGTATAATTCACCCCTCCACTTT. Amino acid sequence: CASSLDPGRYNSPLHF.